Listed here are 30 T cell receptor beta chains from one sample, sequenced in a study of blood T cell repertoires in COVID-19. Using immunoSEQ multiplex PCR, the repertoire was profiled, and TCRdb retains in-frame clones only, with some absent. Of fewer than 45,000 clones in the sample, over 70% are singletons; the top ten hold 1% to 1.5%. Sequencing input: peripheral blood. Receptor source: a woman in her thirties or forties with acute or convalescent COVID-19.

This chain uses TRBV10-3 with TRBJ1-2; a weak D match, TRBD1 (6 bases). The V end lost 6 bases, the J end lost 6 bases, and 14 bases lay between the germline ends. The germline V gene has CDR1 ENHRY and CDR2 SYGVKD. This CDR3 comprises 13 residues. The CDR3 nucleotides read TGTGCCATCAGAGGGGGTCCCAGCCATGGCTACACCTTC. Translating it yields CAIRGGPSHGYTF.

The rearrangement links TRBV4-3 to TRBJ1-3; 7 bases match TRBD1. Germline V gives CDR1 LGHNA, CDR2 YSLEER. This CDR3 has 15 residues. After removal of 3 bases from V and 0 bases from J, the junction contained 2 bases not matched to a gene. The CDR3 region has the DNA TGCGCCAGCAGCCAGGACAGGAGCTCTGGAAACACCATATATTTT. Its protein is CASSQDRSSGNTIYF.

The CDR3 DNA is TGCGCCAGCAGTCGCTCCGGGACAGGGGAGGGCTACACCTTC. Translated: CASSRSGTGEGYTF. The chain couples TRBV5-1 to TRBJ1-2, with TRBD1 matching over 10 bases. Germline V CDR1 and CDR2: SGHRS, YFSETQ. The CDR3 length is 14 residues. V trimming: 5 bases; J trimming: 8 bases; junction bases outside the gene matches: 9.

This chain connects TRBV27 to TRBJ2-1; D gene uncertain. Germline CDR1 reads MNHEY; CDR2 reads SMNVEV (reference sequence). This CDR3 region has 15 residues. Deletions cut 0 bases from V and 4 bases from J, with 10 bases between. CDR3 sequence: CASSLSRSPYNEQFF. Written as DNA, the CDR3 is TGTGCCAGCAGTTTATCGCGTAGCCCATACAATGAGCAGTTCTTC.

The chain uses TRBV27 and TRBJ2-1, with D possibly being TRBD1 (6 bases). V was cut by 6 bases and J by 2 bases, with 14 bases left in between. Germline loops: CDR1 MNHEY, CDR2 SMNVEV (reference sequence). The CDR3 extends over 15 amino acids. The CDR3 protein is CASSPDRRPYNEQFF. Here the CDR3 DNA reads TGTGCCAGCAGCCCCGACAGGAGGCCCTACAATGAGCAGTTCTTC.

This rearrangement joins TRBV5-1 to TRBJ2-7, with TRBD2 identical over 7 bases. The CDR3 length is 16 residues. J gave up 4 bases and V 0 bases, and 10 bases lay outside the gene matches. Germline lookup yields CDR1 SGHRS and CDR2 YFSETQ. The CDR3 reads CASSLAGLVTSYEQYF. In nucleotides, the CDR3 is TGCGCCAGCAGCTTGGCCGGACTAGTGACGTCGTACGAGCAGTACTTC. Variable domain in full (rest from reference TRBV5-1 and TRBJ2-7): KAGVTQTPRYLIKTRGQQVTLSCSPISGHRSVSWYQQTPGQGLQFLFEYFSETQRNKGNFPGRFSGRQFSNSRSEMNVSTLELGDSALYLCASSLAGLVTSYEQYFGPGTRLTVT.

The chain has TRBV4-1 and TRBJ2-1; D remains ambiguous. The germline V gene has CDR1 MGHRA and CDR2 YSYEKL. V lost 1 base and J 2 bases, leaving 12 bases between the germline ends. CDR3 length: 16 amino acids. The CDR3 loop reads CASSQVRLLTYNEQFF. CDR3 sequence (DNA): TGCGCCAGCAGCCAAGTGCGCCTACTAACCTACAATGAGCAGTTCTTC.

CDR3: CASSSNPGTGPDTQYF. The CDR3 bases are TGTGCCAGCAGCTCCAACCCCGGGACAGGGCCAGATACGCAGTATTTT. This chain links TRBV7-2 with TRBJ2-3; 9 bases map to TRBD1. Germline CDR1 is SGHTA and CDR2 is FQGNSA. V was clipped by 4 bases and J by 4 bases; unmatched bases: 9. The length of the CDR3 is 16 residues. Supplemented by reference TRBV7-2 and TRBJ2-3, the full variable domain reads GAGVSQSPSNKVTEKGKDVELRCDPISGHTALYWYRQSLGQGLEFLIYFQGNSAPDKSGLPSDRFSAERTGGSVSTLTIQRTQQEDSAVYLCASSSNPGTGPDTQYFGPGTRLTVL.

The genes are TRBV14 and TRBJ2-3, with D perhaps matching TRBD2 (6 bases). The germline V and J ends were trimmed by 1 base and 6 bases, with 11 bases remaining between them. The germline V gene has CDR1 SGHDN and CDR2 FVKESK. The CDR3 is made up of 14 amino acids. The CDR3 coding sequence is TGTGCCAGCAGCCAAGGGACTACGATTGATACGCAGTATTTT. Translation gives CASSQGTTIDTQYF.

The chain carries TRBV28 and TRBJ1-2, with 8 positions matching TRBD1. The CDR3 consists of 16 residues. After removal of 7 bases from V and 0 bases from J, the junction contained 10 bases not matched to a gene. Germline CDR1 MDHEN, CDR2 SYDVKM. Written as DNA, the CDR3 is TGTGCCAGCAACCCGGGACAGGTTTTTTCTAACTATGGCTACACCTTC. This encodes CASNPGQVFSNYGYTF.

CDR3 coding DNA: TGCGCCAGCAGCTTCCCGACAGGGGGCAGCAATCAGCCCCAGCATTTT. Translating gives CASSFPTGGSNQPQHF. The chain links TRBV4-1 to TRBJ1-5; 10 bases line up with TRBD1. The length of the CDR3 is 16 residues. J was trimmed by 1 base and V by 5 bases; bases with no gene match: 5. Germline V CDR1 and CDR2: MGHRA, YSYEKL.

The chain couples TRBV7-9 to TRBJ2-1; 7 bases match TRBD1. Germline assignment: CDR1 SEHNR and CDR2 FQNEAQ (reference sequence). The trim removed 0 bases at V and 8 bases at J, leaving 19 bases unmatched. The CDR3 loop spans 19 amino acids. The CDR3 bases are TGTGCCAGCAGCTTAGCGCTCGACTGGGACAGAAAGTTTGGGTATGAGCAGTTCTTC. This translates into CASSLALDWDRKFGYEQFF.

The chain links TRBV9 to TRBJ2-7, with D tentatively TRBD2 (7 bases). The CDR3 is 15 residues long. The V gene lost 4 bases and the J gene lost 0 bases, with 14 bases spanning the gap. Germline assignment: CDR1 SGDLS and CDR2 YYNGEE. CDR3 loop: CASSPRGANSYEQYF. The CDR3 DNA reads as TGTGCCAGCAGCCCACGGGGGGCGAACTCCTACGAGCAGTACTTC.

This chain uses TRBV29-1 with TRBJ1-4; 7 nucleotides line up with TRBD1. V lost 6 bases to trimming and J lost 5 bases; unmatched junction nucleotides: 3. Germline lookup yields CDR1 SQVTM and CDR2 ANQGSEA. This CDR3 region has 12 residues. The DNA for the CDR3 is TGCAGCGTCTGGGGACAGAATGAAAAACTGTTTTTT. Protein: CSVWGQNEKLFF.

The CDR3 DNA follows: TGTGCCAGCAGCCTCAGGGAGGGCGAGCAGTACTTC. As protein: CASSLREGEQYF. The chain carries TRBV3-1 (or the pseudogene TRBV3-2) and TRBJ2-7; 7 bases match TRBD2. Germline-derived CDR1 and CDR2 are LGHDT and YNNKEL (reference sequence). The CDR3 consists of 12 residues. V lost 4 bases, J lost 6 bases, and 3 bases stayed unmatched.

The rearrangement uses TRBV7-9 and TRBJ2-7; 7 nucleotides match TRBD2. CDR3 length: 15 amino acids. With 5 bases clipped from V and 3 bases from J, the junction kept 10 bases outside the gene matches. CDR1 is SEHNR and CDR2 is FQNEAQ in the germline V gene (reference sequence). CDR3 loop: CASSPKAGPGYEQYF. The DNA of the CDR3 is TGTGCCAGCAGCCCCAAAGCGGGACCTGGCTACGAGCAGTACTTC.

V and J are TRBV28 and TRBJ2-5, with D perhaps TRBD1 (6 bases). Per germline, CDR1 MDHEN and CDR2 SYDVKM. CDR3 length: 14 amino acids. Deletions cut 6 bases from V and 9 bases from J, with 20 bases between. CDR3 coding DNA: TGTGCCAGCAGATCCCCTACAGGGCGGGCGGCCCAGTACTTC. Protein: CASRSPTGRAAQYF.

The rearrangement uses TRBV2 and TRBJ2-1; 10 nucleotides align to TRBD2. J was trimmed by 10 bases and V by 7 bases; bases with no gene match: 10. Germline-derived CDR1 and CDR2 are SNHLY and FYNNEI. This CDR3 is built from 14 residues. The CDR3 sequence is CASTTGTSVGEQFF. In DNA form, the CDR3 reads TGTGCCAGCACGACCGGGACTAGCGTCGGGGAGCAGTTCTTC. Full variable domain (missing parts from reference TRBV2 and TRBJ2-1): EPEVTQTPSHQVTQMGQEVILRCVPISNHLYFYWYRQILGQKVEFLVSFYNNEISEKSEIFDDQFSVERPDGSNFTLKIRSTKLEDSAMYFCASTTGTSVGEQFFGPGTRLTVL.

The V call is TRBV11-3, the J call TRBJ2-2; 10 positions agree with TRBD1. This CDR3 is 15 amino acids long. The V and J ends lost 3 bases and 7 bases, in that order; junction bases with no gene match: 5. Germline-derived CDR1 and CDR2 are SGHNT and YENEEA. CDR3 loop: CASSLRTGGHGELFF. The CDR3 nucleotides read TGTGCCAGCAGCTTGAGGACAGGGGGTCACGGGGAGCTGTTTTTT.

This sequence joins TRBV30 and TRBJ2-1; a weak D match, TRBD2 (6 bases). Germline-derived CDR1 and CDR2 are GTSNPN and SVGIG (reference sequence). Trimming stripped 3 bases from V and 5 bases from J, with 17 bases between. This CDR3 has 15 residues. In DNA form, the CDR3 reads TGTGCCTGGAGCCGGACGGGGACTGTGAACAATGAGCAGTTCTTC. This sequence encodes CAWSRTGTVNNEQFF.

In its sample, this clone was seen once. This chain connects TRBV24-1 to TRBJ1-5; D unclear. Trimming shortened V by 3 bases and J by 4 bases, and 9 bases separated the two germline ends. Germline values: CDR1 KGHDR, CDR2 SFDVKD. There are 14 residues in the CDR3. The CDR3 DNA reads as TGTGCCACCAGTGATACGGCGACAAATCAGCCCCAGCATTTT. Its translation: CATSDTATNQPQHF.

The rearrangement links TRBV14 to TRBJ1-3; weak D call: TRBD1 (6 bases). Trimming left V 4 bases short and J 3 bases short, with 7 bases between. Germline V CDR1 and CDR2: SGHDN, FVKESK. The CDR3 has 13 residues. CDR3 DNA sequence: TGTGCCAGCAGCCCGGACAGTGGAAACACCATATATTTT. Translation: CASSPDSGNTIYF.

The chain uses TRBV5-1 and TRBJ2-1, with 12 bases lining up with TRBD2. Germline V gene lookup returns CDR1 SGHRS and CDR2 YFSETQ. This CDR3 is 16 amino acids long. The V and J ends lost 0 bases and 7 bases, in that order; junction bases with no gene match: 5. For the CDR3, the DNA is TGCGCCAGCAGCTTGGAGGCTAGCGGGGGGGTAAATGAGCAGTTCTTC. As protein: CASSLEASGGVNEQFF.

The chain is built from TRBV5-1 and TRBJ1-1; D remains ambiguous. Germline V CDR1 and CDR2: SGHRS, YFSETQ. V lost 4 bases and J lost 4, with 11 bases in between. There are 13 residues in the CDR3. The CDR3 DNA reads TGCGCCAGCAGCAGCCGGGGTCCCACTGAAGCTTTCTTT. This translates into CASSSRGPTEAFF.

This clone is a singleton in its sample. The rearrangement links TRBV19 to TRBJ1-1; D is unresolved. Trimming took off 4 bases at V and 0 bases at J, with 15 bases between the two ends. The CDR3 consists of 16 residues. Germline V gene lookup returns CDR1 LNHDA and CDR2 SQIVND (reference sequence). The CDR3 protein is CASSKFSGGMNTEAFF. The CDR3 DNA reads as TGTGCCAGTAGTAAATTTAGCGGCGGTATGAACACTGAAGCTTTCTTT.

The J gene is TRBJ2-2, the V gene TRBV7-9; D is undetermined. The CDR3 runs to 13 residues. Trimming took off 0 bases at V and 5 bases at J, with 4 bases between the two ends. CDR1 SEHNR and CDR2 FQNEAQ come from the germline V gene (reference sequence). The CDR3 reads CASSLAGTGELFF. CDR3 bases: TGTGCCAGCAGCTTAGCCGGGACCGGGGAGCTGTTTTTT.

V is TRBV27 and J is TRBJ1-1, with a tentative D call TRBD1 (5 bases). The V end lost 2 bases, the J end lost 1 base, and 17 bases lay between the germline ends. Germline loops: CDR1 MNHEY, CDR2 SMNVEV (reference sequence). The CDR3 covers 17 residues. The CDR3 here is CASSLRGITLTNTEAFF. CDR3 nucleotides: TGTGCCAGCAGTTTACGGGGGATTACGTTAACGAACACTGAAGCTTTCTTT.

This chain joins TRBV3-1 (or the pseudogene TRBV3-2) and TRBJ2-3; 9 bases map to TRBD2. Unmatched junction bases numbered 0, after V lost 2 bases and J lost 0 bases. CDR1 is LGHDT, CDR2 YNNKEL, per germline (reference sequence). This CDR3 is built from 15 residues. CDR3 residues: CASSQTSGSTDTQYF. In DNA form, the CDR3 reads TGTGCCAGCAGCCAAACTAGCGGGAGCACAGATACGCAGTATTTT.

The chain uses TRBV19 and TRBJ1-2; no reliable D call. CDR3 length: 13 residues. Germline CDR1 reads LNHDA; CDR2 reads SQIVND (reference sequence). The V and J ends lost 10 bases and 5 bases respectively, with 17 bases between them. This CDR3 is CATSEGRLYGYTF. Here the CDR3 DNA reads TGTGCCACTTCGGAGGGCCGCCTATATGGCTACACCTTC.

CDR3 protein: CASSFTWAPGQETQYF. The CDR3 nucleotides are TGCGCCAGCAGCTTTACCTGGGCCCCTGGGCAAGAGACCCAGTACTTC. The gene calls are TRBV5-1 and TRBJ2-5, with D unclear. The CDR3 runs to 16 residues. Trimming removed 2 bases from V and 2 bases from J, with 16 bases in between. The germline V gene encodes CDR1 SGHRS and CDR2 YFSETQ.